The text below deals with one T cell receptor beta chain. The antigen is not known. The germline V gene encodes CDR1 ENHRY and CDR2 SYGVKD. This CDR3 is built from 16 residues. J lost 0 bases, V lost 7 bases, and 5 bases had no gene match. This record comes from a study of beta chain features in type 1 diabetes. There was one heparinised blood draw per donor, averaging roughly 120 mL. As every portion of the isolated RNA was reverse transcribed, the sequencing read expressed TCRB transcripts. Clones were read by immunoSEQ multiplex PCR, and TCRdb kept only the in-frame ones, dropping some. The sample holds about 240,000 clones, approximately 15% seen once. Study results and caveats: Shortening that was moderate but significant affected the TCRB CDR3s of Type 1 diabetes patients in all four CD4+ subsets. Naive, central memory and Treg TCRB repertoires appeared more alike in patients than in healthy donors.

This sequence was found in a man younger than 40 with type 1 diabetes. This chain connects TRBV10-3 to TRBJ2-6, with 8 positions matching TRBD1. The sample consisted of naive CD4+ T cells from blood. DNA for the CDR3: TGTGCCATCATTGGGACAGGACTCTCTGGGGCCAACGTCCTGACTTTC. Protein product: CAIIGTGLSGANVLTF.